The rows below give T cell receptor beta chains drawn from one sample of a study of tumor and adjacent non-tumor tissue in lung cancer. One entry per CDR3 protein results from TCRdb running MiXCR on the multiplex PCR reads. This table holds roughly 67,000 distinct CDR3 sequences, approximately 73% found once. Sequencing used distant non-tumor lung tissue. The receptors here all came from a man between 60 and 75 years old with non-small cell lung cancer. The CDR3 runs from the conserved cysteine through the conserved F or W. The D gene is left open where the match is weak. Expanded clones get a size class; other rows say once, few or many, or leave the size out.

DNA	CDR3	J	V	size	D
TGCGCCAGCAGCCAAGATTACAATGAGCAGCTCTTC	CASSQDYNEQLF	TRBJ2-1	TRBV4-1	.	.
TGTGCCGGCAGCCAGGATCGGGCAGGGGCGGAACTGTTTTTT	CAGSQDRAGAELFF	TRBJ1-4	TRBV4-2	few	.
TGCAATGCTAGACTCTTCGACAGGGTGATCCAGCCCCAGCATTTT	CNARLFDRVIQPQHF	TRBJ1-5	TRBV20-1	.	TRBD1
TGTACCAGCAGCTACCCTGGACTAGCCTTCAATGAGCAGTTCTTC	CTSSYPGLAFNEQFF	TRBJ2-1	TRBV5-4	.	TRBD2
TGCGCCAGCAGCCCGGACAGGGGGCCGACAGGTACGCAGTATTTT	CASSPDRGPTGTQYF	TRBJ2-3	TRBV4-1	.	TRBD1
TGTGCCAGCAGCTTAGCCCCCAGCCTTCTCTCTGGAAACACCATATATTTT	CASSLAPSLLSGNTIYF	TRBJ1-3	TRBV7-8	many	.
TGCGCTAGCAGCTCCCAGGGACTAGCGGGGAACAATGGGCAGTTCTTC	CASSSQGLAGNNGQFF	TRBJ2-1	TRBV11-3	.	TRBD2
TGCAACGTTGGAGGGCACGAGCAGTACTTT	CNVGGHEQYF	TRBJ2-7	TRBV29-1	.	.
TGTGCCTTGCAGGGATCGACAAGCTACAATGAGCATTTCTTC	CALQGSTSYNEHFF	TRBJ2-1	TRBV28	.	.
TGCAACGTCCCGGGCCTGAACTATGGCTACACCTTC	CNVPGLNYGYTF	TRBJ1-2	TRBV29-1	.	.
TGTGCCAGCAGCGAAGGAATGTCGGAGACCCAGTACTTT	CASSEGMSETQYF	TRBJ2-5	TRBV11-2	.	.
TGTGCCAGCATTAGGCCAGGGGTATCAAACACCATATATTTT	CASIRPGVSNTIYF	TRBJ1-3	TRBV12-3/TRBV12-4	many	.
TGTGCCAGCAAACTCGGACGGGCCGGCGAGCATTTCTTC	CASKLGRAGEHFF	TRBJ2-1	TRBV6-1	.	.
TGTGCCAGCGGCCATATCCGGGCAGGGAAGCATGGCTACACCTTC	CASGHIRAGKHGYTF	TRBJ1-2	TRBV5-4	.	.
TGTGCCAGCAGCTTAGGGGGGAGGAGCTCCTACGAGCAGTACTTC	CASSLGGRSSYEQYF	TRBJ2-7	TRBV13	many	.
TGTGCCAGCAGTTACTCGATGCAGGAGACGGCCGGGCAGTACTTC	CASSYSMQETAGQYF	TRBJ2-7	TRBV6-5	.	.
TGTGCCAGCAGTTCCCCAGGGGCAATAGCGGGAGGGAGCGACAATGAGCAGTTCTTC	CASSSPGAIAGGSDNEQFF	TRBJ2-1	TRBV12-3/TRBV12-4	many	TRBD2
TGCGCCATCAGCCAACATCCCCTTGGTAAAGGAGGGGAAGAGACCCAGTACTTC	CAISQHPLGKGGEETQYF	TRBJ2-5	TRBV4-1	.	.
TGTACCAGCAGTTCAGGGGTTAGGGTAGCGGGAAGGAACGAGCAGTACTTC	CTSSSGVRVAGRNEQYF	TRBJ2-7	TRBV6-6	.	TRBD2
TGCAGTGCTAGAGATCGCACGGGCAGCGGAGAAAATTACGATGAGCAGTTCTTC	CSARDRTGSGENYDEQFF	TRBJ2-1	TRBV20-1	.	.
TGCGCCAGCAGTAAAACCGGGATAGCCTACGAGCAGTACTTC	CASSKTGIAYEQYF	TRBJ2-7	TRBV6-5	.	.
TGTGCCATCAGTGAGAGGGGGGGCTCCTACAATAAGCAGTTCTTC	CAISERGGSYNKQFF	TRBJ2-1	TRBV10-3	.	.
TGTGTCAGCAGTGAAGGTACAGGTCCTGGAAACACCGTATATTTT	CVSSEGTGPGNTVYF	TRBJ1-3	TRBV6-1	.	.
TGCGCCAGCAGAGACGGCTATAATTCACCCCTCCACTTT	CASRDGYNSPLHF	TRBJ1-6	TRBV10-2	many	.
TGTGCCAGCAGCTTAGGGACACCTGCACATACACAGTATTTT	CASSLGTPAHTQYF	TRBJ2-3	TRBV7-8	.	.
TGCGCCAGCAGCCAAGACCGGCCTAGCGGGACCATTGATGAGCAGTTCTTC	CASSQDRPSGTIDEQFF	TRBJ2-1	TRBV4-1	.	TRBD2
TGTGCCAGCAGTCAGACTAGCGGGGGCTCCCAAGAGACCCAATACTTC	CASSQTSGGSQETQYF	TRBJ2-5	TRBV6-2/TRBV6-3	.	TRBD2
TGCAGCGTTGCAGGGGGCAGGAATAGGCCACAGCATTTT	CSVAGGRNRPQHF	TRBJ1-5	TRBV29-1	.	TRBD1
TGTGCCAGCAGCTTAGCGAAACAGAATAAAGATACGCAGTATTTT	CASSLAKQNKDTQYF	TRBJ2-3	TRBV13	.	.
TGCACCAGCAGCCAAGGTTCGTTCACTGAAGCTTCCTTT	CTSSQGSFTEASF	TRBJ1-1	TRBV4-1	.	.
TGTGCCAGCAGTCCAACCGATAGCTCCTACAATGAGCAGTTCTTC	CASSPTDSSYNEQFF	TRBJ2-1	TRBV6-5	many	.
TGTGCCAGCAGTTACCAGGGGGCCTACGAGCAGTACTTC	CASSYQGAYEQYF	TRBJ2-7	TRBV6-6	many	TRBD1
TGTGTCAGCAGCCGCTGGACTAGCAGGAAGCAAGAGACCCAGTACTTC	CVSSRWTSRKQETQYF	TRBJ2-5	TRBV14	.	TRBD2
TGTGCCAGCACTCCCGTGACAGGGGGACTCGAGCAGTACTTC	CASTPVTGGLEQYF	TRBJ2-7	TRBV12-3/TRBV12-4	.	TRBD1
TGCGCCAGCAGCTTGGGACCGGCAGGGAACCAAGAGACCCAATACTTC	CASSLGPAGNQETQYF	TRBJ2-5	TRBV5-1	.	.
TGTGCCAGCGGACTAGCGGACTACGAGCAGTACTTC	CASGLADYEQYF	TRBJ2-7	TRBV6-1	.	TRBD2
TGTGCCAGCAGCCTTGAGACGAACACTGAAGCTTTCTTT	CASSLETNTEAFF	TRBJ1-1	TRBV5-4	once	.
TGCAGCGCCGCCAGGACTAGCGACACAGATACGCAGTATTTT	CSAARTSDTDTQYF	TRBJ2-3	TRBV29-1	.	TRBD2
TGTGCCAGCGGTTCAGTAGTCCGCGAGCAGTACTTC	CASGSVVREQYF	TRBJ2-7	TRBV6-2/TRBV6-3	.	.
TGCACCAGCAGTGCGGAATACTGCACAGATACGCAGTATTTT	CTSSAEYCTDTQYF	TRBJ2-3	TRBV10-1	.	.
TGTGCCATCAGTGTTGTACGGGGGGCAAGCAATGAGCAGTTCTTC	CAISVVRGASNEQFF	TRBJ2-1	TRBV10-3	.	.
TGCGCCAGCAGCCAAGATCGCGGAGGGAGGCAAGAGACCCAGTACTTC	CASSQDRGGRQETQYF	TRBJ2-5	TRBV4-1	once	.
TGTGCCAGCAGCCCCCTAGACGGGAGAGGGACAGATACGCAGTATTTT	CASSPLDGRGTDTQYF	TRBJ2-3	TRBV5-6	many	.
TGTGCCAGCAGCCCAGGGACTAGCGGTGTCGCAGATAAGCAGTATTTT	CASSPGTSGVADKQYF	TRBJ2-3	TRBV11-3	.	TRBD2
TGCAGAGTTGGAGTGGGGGCTTTCTTT	CRVGVGAFF	TRBJ1-1	TRBV29-1	.	.
TGTGCCAGCAGTTTATTAGCCGGAGGCAGGGGGTTTAGCACAGATACGCAGTTTTTT	CASSLLAGGRGFSTDTQFF	TRBJ2-3	TRBV28	.	TRBD1
TGTGCCAGCGGAGGTCTCCTAACGGGAGTTTATGAGCAGTTCTTC	CASGGLLTGVYEQFF	TRBJ2-1	TRBV28	few	.
TGCAGCGTAGCGGGACTAGCGGGAGGATTCGGTGAGACCCAGTACTTT	CSVAGLAGGFGETQYF	TRBJ2-5	TRBV29-1	.	TRBD2
TGCGCCAGCAGCCAAGATCACGGCGGGAGCGCGGGAGAGCAGTACTTC	CASSQDHGGSAGEQYF	TRBJ2-7	TRBV4-3	.	TRBD2
TGCTCCAGCACTCGAAACAGGGGACAGCCCCGGTATTTT	CSSTRNRGQPRYF	TRBJ1-5	TRBV10-2	.	TRBD1
TGTGCCCGCAGCTCAGCGGGGACCTCGTTAAACAATGAGCAATTCTTC	CARSSAGTSLNNEQFF	TRBJ2-1	TRBV11-3	few	TRBD2